The sequence of this T cell receptor (beta chain) was determined in a study of response to subunit inactivated influenza vaccine. Study findings and constraints: The authors put forward the suggestion that each seasonal influenza vaccination may bring in only a limited number of new T cells.

TCRdb re-called the RT-PCR reads through MiXCR, storing one row per CDR3 protein. This sample has hundreds of thousands of distinct CDR3 sequences, with approximately 10% found just once. The CDR3 covers 13 residues. Germline CDR1 MGHRA, CDR2 YSYEKL. V shed 3 bases, J shed 6 bases, and the junction held 2 bases outside the gene matches. This clonotype turned up a few times. Its antigen is currently unknown. The chain carries TRBV4-1 and TRBJ2-1; 7 nucleotides match TRBD1. The sequencing used PBMCs from blood, collected about 40 days after vaccination. The TCR comes from a man aged 50-59 years who received an inactivated influenza vaccine. CDR3: CASSHNRGNEQFF. The CDR3, as DNA: TGCGCCAGCAGCCACAACAGGGGCAATGAGCAGTTCTTC.